Listed below are T cell receptor beta chains from one sample, sequenced in a study of OX40 agonist ivuxolimab in advanced cancers. This table comes from immunoSEQ multiplex PCR, and its TCRdb copy is limited to in-frame clones, with some not included. The table has 85,000 to 130,000 clones, 90% seen once; the top ten hold around 0.5%. The sample consisted of CD4+ or CD8+ T cells sorted from blood, taken in a trial of the OX40 agonist ivuxolimab. The origin of the receptors is an adult with an advanced solid tumor such as melanoma, head and neck, liver or kidney cancer. CDR3s include the opening cysteine and the closing phenylalanine or tryptophan. The D gene is left open where the match is weak. The listing skips clone size in some rows; elsewhere it reads once, few, many or a size class.

d_call	v_call	j_call	clone_size	cdr3_aa	cdr3_nt
-	TRBV7-2	TRBJ1-2	-	CASSLNLGYGYTF	TGTGCCAGCAGCTTAAATTTGGGCTATGGCTACACCTTC
-	TRBV19	TRBJ1-1	-	CASSIENRANNMNTEAFF	TGTGCCAGTAGTATAGAAAACAGGGCAAATAACATGAACACTGAAGCTTTCTTT
TRBD2	TRBV6-5	TRBJ2-3	-	CASSSSLSGNTDTQYF	TGTGCCAGCAGTTCCTCCCTAAGCGGGAACACAGATACGCAGTATTTT
TRBD2	TRBV7-2	TRBJ2-4	-	CASSLVSGGAKNIQYF	TGTGCCAGCAGCTTAGTGTCGGGGGGTGCCAAAAACATTCAGTACTTC
-	TRBV10-1	TRBJ2-7	-	CASSDNSLYEQYF	TGCGCCAGCAGTGATAACAGTTTATACGAGCAGTACTTC
TRBD2	TRBV19	TRBJ2-3	-	CASVASSGAWGDTQYF	TGTGCCAGCGTCGCCAGTAGCGGGGCCTGGGGAGATACGCAGTATTTT
-	TRBV6-5	TRBJ1-1	-	CASSVNRFGEAFF	TGTGCCAGCAGTGTGAACAGGTTCGGGGAAGCTTTCTTT
-	TRBV2	TRBJ2-3	-	CASRGEATDTQYF	TGTGCCAGCAGAGGCGAGGCCACAGATACGCAGTATTTT
-	TRBV18	TRBJ2-3	-	CASSPGGQSTDTQYF	TGTGCCAGCTCACCAGGAGGCCAGAGCACAGATACGCAGTATTTT
-	TRBV11-3	TRBJ2-6	-	CASSFLTSSSGANVLTF	TGTGCCAGCAGCTTCTTAACCAGCAGCTCTGGGGCCAACGTCCTGACTTTC
TRBD2	TRBV4-2	TRBJ2-1	-	CASSQTSGGPIRSSYNEQFF	TGTGCCAGCAGTCAGACTAGCGGGGGACCCATCAGGAGCTCCTACAATGAGCAGTTCTTC
-	TRBV27	TRBJ1-1	-	CASSLTPRVGTEAFF	TGTGCCAGCAGTTTAACTCCCAGGGTAGGGACTGAAGCTTTCTTT
-	TRBV7-2	TRBJ2-7	once	CASSRGLRYEQYF	TGTGCCAGCAGCCGGGGACTTCGCTACGAGCAGTACTTC
-	TRBV6-1	TRBJ2-7	few	CASHDSGILTYEQYF	TGTGCCAGCCACGACAGCGGAATACTCACCTACGAGCAGTACTTC
-	TRBV4-3	TRBJ1-6	-	CASSQDFTGRSPLHF	TGCGCCAGCAGCCAAGATTTTACAGGGAGGTCACCCCTCCACTTT
TRBD1	TRBV29-1	TRBJ1-2	-	CSVEGGQANYGYTF	TGCAGCGTTGAGGGGGGACAGGCTAACTATGGCTACACCTTC
-	TRBV4-3	TRBJ2-3	-	CASSQERGALATQYF	TGCGCCAGCAGCCAAGAACGGGGGGCCCTCGCTACGCAGTATTTT
TRBD2	TRBV19	TRBJ2-1	-	CASSSQMGLAPDNEQFF	TGTGCCAGTTCGTCACAGATGGGACTAGCACCCGACAATGAGCAGTTCTTC
TRBD1	TRBV27	TRBJ2-1	-	CASSLLLGLGQGGYNEQFF	TGTGCCAGCAGTTTATTATTGGGACTTGGACAGGGAGGTTACAATGAGCAGTTCTTC
TRBD1	TRBV6-1	TRBJ1-2	-	CASSEARQGDGYTF	TGTGCCAGCAGTGAAGCTAGGCAGGGGGATGGCTACACCTTC
TRBD2	TRBV2	TRBJ2-2	-	CASKKLASGTGELFF	TGTGCCAGCAAAAAACTAGCGTCGGGTACCGGGGAGCTGTTTTTT
TRBD1	TRBV6-1	TRBJ2-7	-	CASRGQGVREQYF	TGTGCCAGCAGGGGACAGGGCGTTCGCGAGCAGTACTTC
TRBD1	TRBV19	TRBJ2-6	-	CATELTGGSSGANVLTF	TGTGCCACCGAACTGACAGGGGGGAGCTCTGGGGCCAACGTCCTGACTTTC
TRBD1	TRBV19	TRBJ1-5	-	CASSISGTGDNQPQHF	TGTGCCAGTAGTATATCTGGGACAGGGGACAATCAGCCCCAGCATTTT
-	TRBV19	TRBJ2-5	-	CASSISSIAPQETQYF	TGTGCCAGTAGTATATCGAGCATAGCGCCCCAAGAGACCCAGTACTTC
-	TRBV30	TRBJ2-3	-	CAWSVSVADTQYF	TGTGCCTGGAGTGTATCGGTGGCAGATACGCAGTATTTT
-	TRBV10-1	TRBJ1-3	once	CASSESNNVHTIYF	TGCGCCAGCAGTGAGTCAAACAACGTGCACACCATATATTTT
-	TRBV6-1	TRBJ1-6	-	CASCVLNSPLHF	TGTGCCAGCTGTGTTCTTAATTCACCCCTCCACTTT
-	TRBV6-5	TRBJ2-1	-	CASSYSRGAPYGEQFF	TGTGCCAGCAGTTACTCTCGCGGGGCCCCTTATGGTGAGCAGTTCTTC
-	TRBV9	TRBJ2-1	-	CASSVSPGPSSYNEQFF	TGTGCCAGCAGCGTTTCGCCGGGACCGAGCTCCTACAATGAGCAGTTCTTC
TRBD1	TRBV6-6	TRBJ1-2	-	CASRPGQAYGYTF	TGTGCCAGCAGACCCGGACAGGCCTATGGCTACACCTTC
TRBD2	TRBV7-2	TRBJ2-5	-	CASSFGTSGGAVIQETQYF	TGTGCCAGCAGCTTTGGGACTAGCGGGGGGGCAGTAATTCAAGAGACCCAGTACTTC
-	TRBV11-2	TRBJ1-3	-	CASSPVQGGNTIYF	TGTGCCAGCAGCCCAGTGCAGGGGGGAAACACCATATATTTT
TRBD1	TRBV6-6	TRBJ2-2	-	CASSYVQGATGELFF	TGTGCCAGCAGTTATGTACAGGGGGCCACCGGGGAGCTGTTTTTT
TRBD1	TRBV4-3	TRBJ1-4	-	CASSQDQGAKSGKLFF	TGCGCCAGCAGCCAAGATCAGGGGGCGAAATCAGGGAAACTGTTTTTT
-	TRBV6-5	TRBJ1-2	-	CASKYRDRGGYTF	TGTGCCAGCAAATACCGGGACCGCGGCGGCTACACCTTC
-	TRBV28	TRBJ2-7	-	CASSVAAYEQYF	TGTGCCAGCAGTGTCGCCGCCTACGAGCAGTACTTC
-	TRBV7-9	TRBJ1-5	-	CASSLESGRSNQPQHF	TGTGCCAGCAGCTTAGAATCGGGGAGAAGCAATCAGCCCCAGCATTTT
-	TRBV19	TRBJ2-2	-	CASSTPGGATGELFF	TGTGCCAGTAGTACCCCAGGGGGGGCCACCGGGGAGCTGTTTTTT
-	TRBV5-1	TRBJ2-2	-	CASSLATLENTGELFF	TGCGCCAGCAGCTTGGCAACTCTGGAGAACACCGGGGAGCTGTTTTTT
-	TRBV7-9	TRBJ1-2	-	CASSSSNYGYTF	TGTGCCAGCAGCTCCTCTAACTATGGCTACACCTTC
-	TRBV10-3	TRBJ2-2	-	CAIKTGPNTGELFF	TGTGCCATCAAAACAGGGCCGAACACCGGGGAGCTGTTTTTT
-	TRBV10-3	TRBJ2-7	-	CAITERPPYEQYF	TGTGCCATCACTGAGCGGCCGCCCTACGAGCAGTACTTC
-	TRBV14	TRBJ2-5	-	CASSQGSGTQYF	TGTGCCAGCAGCCAAGGTTCGGGGACCCAGTACTTC
-	TRBV6-1	TRBJ2-4	-	CASSPRALGDIQYF	TGTGCCAGCAGCCCCCGGGCGTTAGGCGACATTCAGTACTTC
TRBD1	TRBV7-2	TRBJ1-5	-	CASSPFDRAQPQHF	TGTGCCAGCAGCCCCTTCGACAGGGCTCAGCCCCAGCATTTT
TRBD1	TRBV28	TRBJ1-5	-	CASSLGIRTGPSNQPQHF	TGTGCCAGCAGTTTGGGGATCCGGACAGGCCCCAGCAATCAGCCCCAGCATTTT
-	TRBV6-6	TRBJ1-4	once	CASSYSGGTSEKLFF	TGTGCCAGCAGTTACTCGGGTGGGACTAGTGAAAAACTGTTTTTT
-	TRBV7-9	TRBJ2-5	-	CASSRSEGETQYF	TGTGCCAGCAGCCGGTCAGAGGGGGAGACCCAGTACTTC
TRBD2	TRBV5-6	TRBJ2-3	-	CASSLRSGGASLQYF	TGTGCCAGCAGCTTGCGTAGCGGGGGGGCCTCCCTTCAGTATTTT
TRBD2	TRBV6-1	TRBJ2-1	-	CASSEATSGGYNEQFF	TGTGCCAGCAGTGAGGCCACTAGCGGGGGATACAATGAGCAGTTCTTC
TRBD1	TRBV6-6	TRBJ1-2	-	CASRPQGARGYTF	TGTGCCAGCAGGCCCCAGGGGGCGCGAGGCTACACCTTC
TRBD2	TRBV4-3	TRBJ2-5	once	CASSQRGGLGETQYF	TGCGCCAGCAGCCAACGGGGGGGCCTAGGGGAGACCCAGTACTTC